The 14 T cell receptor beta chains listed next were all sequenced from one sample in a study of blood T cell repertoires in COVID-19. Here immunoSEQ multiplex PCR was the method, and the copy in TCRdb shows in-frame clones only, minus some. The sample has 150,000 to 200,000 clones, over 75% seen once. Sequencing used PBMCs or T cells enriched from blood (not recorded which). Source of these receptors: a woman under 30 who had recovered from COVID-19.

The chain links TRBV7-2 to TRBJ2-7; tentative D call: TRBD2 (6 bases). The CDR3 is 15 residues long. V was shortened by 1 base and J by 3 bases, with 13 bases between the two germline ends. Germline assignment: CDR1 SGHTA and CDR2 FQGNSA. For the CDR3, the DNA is TGTGCCAGCAGCTTAGACGGAGGGGTGGACTACGAGCAGTACTTC. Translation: CASSLDGGVDYEQYF.

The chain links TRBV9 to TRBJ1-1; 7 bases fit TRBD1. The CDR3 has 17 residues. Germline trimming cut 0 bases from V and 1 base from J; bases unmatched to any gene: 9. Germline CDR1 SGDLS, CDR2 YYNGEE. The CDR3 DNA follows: TGTGCCAGCAGCGTAGGCCAGGGGGGATTTCAGAACACTGAAGCTTTCTTT. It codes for CASSVGQGGFQNTEAFF.

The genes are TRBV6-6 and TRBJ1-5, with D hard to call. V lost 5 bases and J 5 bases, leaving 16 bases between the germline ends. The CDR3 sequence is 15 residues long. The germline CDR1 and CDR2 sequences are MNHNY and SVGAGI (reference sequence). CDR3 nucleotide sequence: TGTGCCAGCAGTGGCCAGTCGATGCAAGATCAGCCCCAGCATTTT. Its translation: CASSGQSMQDQPQHF.

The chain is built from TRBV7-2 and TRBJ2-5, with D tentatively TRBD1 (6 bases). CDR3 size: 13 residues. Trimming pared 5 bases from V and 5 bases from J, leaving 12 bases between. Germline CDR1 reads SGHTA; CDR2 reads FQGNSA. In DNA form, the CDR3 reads TGTGCCAGCAGCACCCGACAGGTGGAGACCCAGTACTTC. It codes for CASSTRQVETQYF.

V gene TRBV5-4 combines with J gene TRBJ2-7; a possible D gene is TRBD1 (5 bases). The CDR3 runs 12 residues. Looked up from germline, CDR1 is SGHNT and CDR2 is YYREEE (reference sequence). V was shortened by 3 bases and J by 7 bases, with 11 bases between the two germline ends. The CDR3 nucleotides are TGTGCCAGCAGCTCCCCAGGGCCGGAGCAGTACTTC. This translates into CASSSPGPEQYF.

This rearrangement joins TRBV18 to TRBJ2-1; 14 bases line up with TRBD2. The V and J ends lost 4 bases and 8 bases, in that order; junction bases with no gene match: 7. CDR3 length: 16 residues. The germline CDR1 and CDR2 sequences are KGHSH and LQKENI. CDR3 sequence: CASSLPGTSGSYEQFF. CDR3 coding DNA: TGTGCCAGCTCACTGCCCGGGACTAGCGGGAGCTATGAGCAGTTCTTC.

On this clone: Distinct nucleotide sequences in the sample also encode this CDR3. This chain's CDR3 is CATSRDRGSGNTIYF. In DNA, the CDR3 is TGTGCCACCAGCAGAGACAGAGGCTCTGGAAACACCATATATTTT. This chain connects TRBV15 to TRBJ1-3, with D uncertain. Trimming took off 0 bases at V and 0 bases at J, with 6 bases between the two ends. Germline-derived CDR1 and CDR2 are LNHNV and YYDKDF (reference sequence). This CDR3 is built from 15 residues.

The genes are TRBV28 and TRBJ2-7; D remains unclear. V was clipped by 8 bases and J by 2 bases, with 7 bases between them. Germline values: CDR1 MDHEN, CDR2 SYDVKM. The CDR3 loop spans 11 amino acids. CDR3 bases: TGTGCCAGCTCCGCAGCCTACGAGCAGTACTTC. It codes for CASSAAYEQYF.

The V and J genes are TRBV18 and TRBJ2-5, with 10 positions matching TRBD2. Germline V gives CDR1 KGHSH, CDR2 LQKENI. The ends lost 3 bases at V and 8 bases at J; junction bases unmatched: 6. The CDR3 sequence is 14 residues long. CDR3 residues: CASSPSGTSATQYF. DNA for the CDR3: TGTGCCAGCTCACCGTCCGGGACTAGCGCCACCCAGTACTTC.

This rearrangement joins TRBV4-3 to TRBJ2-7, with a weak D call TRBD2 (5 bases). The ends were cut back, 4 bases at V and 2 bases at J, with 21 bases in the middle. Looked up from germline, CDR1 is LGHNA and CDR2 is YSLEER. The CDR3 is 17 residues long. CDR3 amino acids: CASSRFRGADLTYEQYF. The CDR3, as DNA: TGCGCCAGCAGCCGTTTTCGGGGAGCGGACCTTACCTACGAGCAGTACTTC.

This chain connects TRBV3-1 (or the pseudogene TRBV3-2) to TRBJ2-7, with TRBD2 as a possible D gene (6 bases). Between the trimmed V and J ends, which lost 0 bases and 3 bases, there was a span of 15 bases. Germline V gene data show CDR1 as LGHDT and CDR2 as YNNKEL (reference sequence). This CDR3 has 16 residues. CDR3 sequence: CASSQDHGGIFYEQYF. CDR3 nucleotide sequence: TGTGCCAGCAGCCAAGATCACGGGGGAATCTTCTACGAGCAGTACTTC.

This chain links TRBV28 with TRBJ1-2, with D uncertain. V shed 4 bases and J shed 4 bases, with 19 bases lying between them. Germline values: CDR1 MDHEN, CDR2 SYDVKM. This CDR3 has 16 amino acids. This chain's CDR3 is CASSWVETKPTYGYTF. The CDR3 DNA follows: TGTGCCAGCAGTTGGGTGGAGACCAAACCGACCTATGGCTACACCTTC.

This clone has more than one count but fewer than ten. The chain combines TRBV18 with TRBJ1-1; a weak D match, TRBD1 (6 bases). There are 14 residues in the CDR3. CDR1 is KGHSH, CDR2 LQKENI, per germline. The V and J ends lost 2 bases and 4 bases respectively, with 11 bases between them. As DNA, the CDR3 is TGTGCCAGCTCACCAATCCAGGGGACCACTGAAGCTTTCTTT. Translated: CASSPIQGTTEAFF.

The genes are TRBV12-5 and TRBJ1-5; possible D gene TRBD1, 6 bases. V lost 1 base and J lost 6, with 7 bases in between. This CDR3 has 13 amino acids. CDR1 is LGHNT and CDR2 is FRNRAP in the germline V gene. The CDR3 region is CASGLEGGQPQHF. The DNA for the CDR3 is TGTGCTAGTGGTTTGGAAGGGGGTCAGCCCCAGCATTTT.